The 5 T cell receptor beta chains reported below all come from one sample, sequenced in a study of beta chain features in type 1 diabetes. As every portion of the isolated RNA was reverse transcribed, the sequencing read expressed TCRB transcripts. Repertoires were generated with immunoSEQ multiplex PCR, while TCRdb's copy carries only in-frame clones and drops some. The repertoire holds over 700,000 clones, with roughly 15% as singletons. The sequenced sample consisted of naive CD4+ T cells from blood. The receptors here all came from a woman aged 18-35 years in good health.

This clone occurred once. V is TRBV28 and J is TRBJ1-1, with 8 bases aligning to TRBD1. From germline, CDR1 is MDHEN and CDR2 SYDVKM. Losses at the gene ends were 7 bases for V and 8 bases for J; bases not matched to a gene: 15. The CDR3 extends over 15 amino acids. The CDR3 loop is CASTLLGTGIMEAFF. The CDR3 DNA is TGTGCCAGCACCCTTTTGGGGACAGGCATCATGGAAGCTTTCTTT.

The chain links TRBV7-8 to TRBJ2-3; D possibly corresponds to TRBD1 (6 bases). Germline CDR1 and CDR2: SGHVS and FQNEAQ. V dropped 0 bases and J dropped 7 bases, with 23 bases sitting between them. CDR3 size: 18 residues. In DNA form, the CDR3 reads TGTGCCAGCAGCTTAGCGCATCCTCTCAGGGGTGGGAGTAATACGCAGTATTTT. It is translated as CASSLAHPLRGGSNTQYF.

The chain carries TRBV7-2 and TRBJ2-3, with 10 bases fitting TRBD2. In germline, CDR1 is SGHTA, CDR2 FQGNSA. The CDR3 sequence is 15 residues long. J gave up 4 bases and V 2 bases, and 3 bases lay outside the gene matches. DNA of the CDR3: TGTGCCAGCAGCTTACTAGCGGGAGTACCAGATACGCAGTATTTT. Encoded protein: CASSLLAGVPDTQYF.

The CDR3 loop is CAISELDRADTQYF. The CDR3 DNA is TGTGCCATCAGTGAGTTGGACAGGGCAGATACGCAGTATTTT. The J gene is TRBJ2-3, the V gene TRBV10-3; TRBD1 agrees at 8 bases. Per the germline V gene, CDR1 is ENHRY and CDR2 is SYGVKD. Unmatched junction bases numbered 1, after V lost 1 base and J lost 4 bases. The CDR3 is 14 amino acids.

This clone has more than one count but fewer than ten. The V and J genes are TRBV20-1 and TRBJ1-1; 7 nucleotides agree with TRBD1. Germline CDR1 DFQATT, CDR2 SNEGSKA (reference sequence). The CDR3 runs to 11 residues. The ends lost 3 bases at V and 10 bases at J; junction bases unmatched: 5. The DNA for the CDR3 is TGCAGTGCTAGTAAGGGGGCAGCAGCTTTCTTT. Encoded protein: CSASKGAAAFF.